These 29 T cell receptor beta chains share one sample of origin, sequenced in a study of blood T cell repertoires in COVID-19. The repertoire was sequenced with immunoSEQ multiplex PCR; TCRdb's copy has only in-frame clones and lacks some. The repertoire holds 25,000 to 30,000 clones, around nine tenths seen once, with roughly 15% in the top ten. The sample taken for sequencing was peripheral blood. The receptors stem from a human donor in a cohort sampled during active COVID-19.

In its sample, this clone was seen once. J is TRBJ2-5 and V is TRBV6-1, with 8 bases matching TRBD2. Germline V gives CDR1 MNHNS, CDR2 SASEGT. Trimming took 9 bases from V and 1 from J; bases not matched to a gene: 7. This CDR3 has 14 residues. The CDR3 bases are TGTGCCAGTCTCTCTAGCGGGCCCCAAGAGACCCAGTACTTC. It is translated as CASLSSGPQETQYF.

The rearrangement joins TRBV5-5 to TRBJ2-7; D is perhaps TRBD2 (5 bases). This CDR3 is 14 amino acids long. Germline V gives CDR1 SGHKS, CDR2 YYEKEE (reference sequence). V lost 2 bases to trimming and J lost 0 bases, with 9 bases between them. CDR3 sequence (DNA): TGTGCCAGCAGCTTAATCGGGGACTCCTACGAGCAGTACTTC. It translates to CASSLIGDSYEQYF.

The chain couples TRBV3-1 (or the pseudogene TRBV3-2) to TRBJ2-1, with 10 bases lining up with TRBD2. The CDR3 has 17 residues. V trimming: 3 bases; J trimming: 3 bases; junction bases outside the gene matches: 8. The germline gives CDR1 LGHDT, CDR2 YNNKEL (reference sequence). Here the CDR3 DNA reads TGTGCCAGCAGCCATCTAAGTGGGACTAGCGTCTACAATGAGCAGTTCTTC. This codes for CASSHLSGTSVYNEQFF.

This clone was counted once. The chain has TRBV6-5 and TRBJ1-5, with a possible D match to TRBD1 (5 bases). Germline loops: CDR1 MNHEY, CDR2 SVGAGI. With 6 bases removed from V and 5 bases from J, the gap between germline ends came to 11 bases. The CDR3 contains 13 residues. Written as DNA, the CDR3 is TGTGCCAGCAGGGACATCGGATATCAGCCCCAGCATTTT. Amino acid sequence: CASRDIGYQPQHF.

The CDR3 nucleotides are TGTGCCAGCAGCCAAGCTAGCGGGAGGCCACCCCCCAATGAGCAGTTCTTC. Protein sequence: CASSQASGRPPPNEQFF. The V call is TRBV4-2, the J call TRBJ2-1, with TRBD2 identical over 11 bases. The germline CDR1 and CDR2 sequences are LGHNA and YNFKEQ. The CDR3 is made up of 17 amino acids. J was trimmed by 6 bases and V by 1 base; bases with no gene match: 8.

The CDR3 bases are TGTGCCAGCTCACCTTCGCAGGACCAAGAGACCCAGTACTTC. Amino acids: CASSPSQDQETQYF. The chain joins TRBV18 to TRBJ2-5; no definite D call. From germline, CDR1 is KGHSH and CDR2 LQKENI. The germline V and J ends were trimmed by 3 bases and 0 bases, with 8 bases remaining between them. The CDR3 spans 14 residues.

CDR3 loop: CASSPQGGRSNEQFF. CDR3 nucleotides: TGTGCCAGCAGCCCCCAGGGGGGAAGGTCCAATGAGCAGTTCTTC. The J gene is TRBJ2-1, the V gene TRBV6-5, with TRBD1 as a possible D gene (7 bases). The germline V and J ends were trimmed by 6 bases and 6 bases, with 18 bases remaining between them. The CDR3 is 15 amino acids. CDR1 and CDR2 (germline): MNHEY, SVGAGI.

The rearrangement joins TRBV19 to TRBJ1-6, with D possibly TRBD1 on 6 matching bases. The CDR3 contains 14 residues. CDR1 and CDR2 from the germline V gene are LNHDA and SQIVND (reference sequence). V lost 4 bases to trimming and J lost 7 bases, with 11 bases between them. CDR3: CASSTGTQNSPLHF. CDR3 bases: TGTGCCAGTAGTACCGGGACACAGAATTCACCCCTCCACTTT.

The chain is built from TRBV15 and TRBJ2-5; TRBD1 agrees at 7 bases. Trimming at V came to 4 bases and at J to 0 bases, leaving 11 bases not matched to a gene. Germline CDR1 and CDR2: LNHNV and YYDKDF (reference sequence). The CDR3 loop spans 17 amino acids. CDR3 sequence reads: CATSKTPGQTYQETQYF. DNA of the CDR3: TGTGCCACCAGCAAAACTCCGGGACAGACGTACCAAGAGACCCAGTACTTC.

The rearrangement joins TRBV7-8 to TRBJ1-5; tentatively, D is TRBD1 (5 bases). Germline assignment: CDR1 SGHVS and CDR2 FQNEAQ. V lost 4 bases, J lost 11 bases, and 15 bases lay in between. The CDR3 runs to 13 residues. The CDR3 reads CASSSTVLVTQHF. The CDR3 DNA is TGTGCCAGCAGCTCGACAGTCCTTGTGACCCAGCATTTT.

The genes are TRBV11-2 and TRBJ2-3; D gene ambiguous. Trimming removed 2 bases at V and 6 bases at J, with 9 bases between. Germline V CDR1 and CDR2: SGHAT, FQNNGV. This CDR3 is built from 13 residues. The CDR3 spells CASSLNAADTQYF. The CDR3 DNA sequence: TGTGCCAGCAGCTTAAACGCGGCCGATACGCAGTATTTT.

The chain is built from TRBV5-1 and TRBJ1-4; 9 bases agree with TRBD1. The CDR3 is made up of 19 amino acids. The germline V gene has CDR1 SGHRS and CDR2 YFSETQ. V gave up 0 bases and J gave up 8 bases; unmatched junction bases: 17. The chain's CDR3 is CASSLGRMTGGVKREKLFF. The CDR3 DNA sequence: TGCGCCAGCAGCTTGGGCCGCATGACAGGGGGAGTCAAAAGGGAAAAACTGTTTTTT.

This clone was seen a single time. The chain is built from TRBV7-9 and TRBJ2-1; 9 positions match TRBD2. Trimming took 5 bases from V and 6 from J; bases not matched to a gene: 8. The germline V gene encodes CDR1 SEHNR and CDR2 FQNEAQ (reference sequence). The length of the CDR3 is 15 residues. CDR3 sequence: CASSPRLAAANEQFF. Here the CDR3 DNA reads TGTGCCAGCAGCCCCCGACTAGCGGCGGCCAATGAGCAGTTCTTC.

V gene TRBV5-1 combines with J gene TRBJ2-3, with D tentatively TRBD2 (5 bases). Per the germline V gene, CDR1 is SGHRS and CDR2 is YFSETQ. The V end was cut by 7 bases, the J end by 2 bases, with 14 bases between. The CDR3 length is 14 residues. The CDR3 here is CASGLAQNTDTQYF. CDR3 DNA: TGCGCCAGCGGGCTAGCCCAAAACACAGATACGCAGTATTTT.

The chain couples TRBV6-6 to TRBJ2-6; the match to TRBD1 covers 9 bases. Per germline, CDR1 MNHNY and CDR2 SVGAGI (reference sequence). The CDR3 totals 17 residues. V lost 5 bases to trimming and J lost 4 bases; unmatched junction nucleotides: 9. CDR3 coding DNA: TGTGCCAGCAGTCCCGGGACAGGGTCCACCGGGGCCAACGTCCTGACTTTC. This codes for CASSPGTGSTGANVLTF.

Here the CDR3 DNA reads TGCGCCAGCAGCTCGGGGATACAGGGCTACACCTTC. It yields the protein CASSSGIQGYTF. The J gene is TRBJ1-2, the V gene TRBV5-1; D gene ambiguous. The CDR3 extends over 12 amino acids. Germline V gene lookup returns CDR1 SGHRS and CDR2 YFSETQ. Trimming removed 3 bases at V and 8 bases at J, with 11 bases between.

The rearrangement links TRBV5-4 to TRBJ2-7; D unclear. The V end was cut by 0 bases, the J end by 0 bases, with 10 bases between. The V gene's germline CDR1 is SGHNT and CDR2 YYREEE (reference sequence). CDR3 length: 15 residues. Here the CDR3 reads CASSLGPPNSYEQYF. CDR3 sequence (DNA): TGTGCCAGCAGCTTGGGGCCGCCGAACTCCTACGAGCAGTACTTC.

This clone was detected only once. The chain is built from TRBV29-1 and TRBJ1-3; TRBD1 agrees at 8 bases. Trimming took 7 bases from V and 7 from J; bases not matched to a gene: 9. This CDR3 comprises 13 residues. Per germline, CDR1 SQVTM and CDR2 ANQGSEA. As DNA, the CDR3 is TGCAGCGCCGTGACAGGGGCGAGTAACACCATATATTTT. Protein sequence: CSAVTGASNTIYF.

This chain joins TRBV10-3 and TRBJ2-1; the match to TRBD2 covers 12 bases. Germline V gene data show CDR1 as ENHRY and CDR2 as SYGVKD. V was pared by 4 bases and J by 7 bases, with 5 bases of the junction left unmatched. This CDR3 contains 15 residues. Written as DNA, the CDR3 is TGTGCCATCAGTGGACTAGCGGGAGCGGGGAATGAGCAGTTCTTC. It is translated as CAISGLAGAGNEQFF.

The chain carries TRBV7-2 and TRBJ2-4; D is possibly TRBD1 (5 bases). The CDR3 spans 16 residues. Per germline, CDR1 SGHTA and CDR2 FQGNSA. V was shortened by 1 base and J by 1 base, with 11 bases between the two germline ends. The CDR3 here is CASSLVRDWAKNIQYF. The CDR3 coding sequence is TGTGCCAGCAGCTTAGTCAGGGATTGGGCCAAAAACATTCAGTACTTC.

The chain carries TRBV5-1 and TRBJ2-3; TRBD1 matches at 7 bases. The CDR3 is 17 amino acids. CDR1 and CDR2 (germline): SGHRS, YFSETQ. V lost 2 bases to trimming and J lost 1 base; unmatched junction nucleotides: 10. Here the CDR3 reads CASSLGQAGSRTDTQYF. DNA for the CDR3: TGCGCCAGCAGCTTAGGACAGGCTGGTTCTCGCACAGATACGCAGTATTTT.

This clone came up a few times. This rearrangement joins TRBV5-1 to TRBJ2-4; TRBD1 agrees at 7 bases. V gave up 4 bases and J gave up 7 bases; unmatched junction bases: 5. CDR3 size: 13 residues. Germline-derived CDR1 and CDR2 are SGHRS and YFSETQ. CDR3 DNA: TGCGCCAGCAGCCCGGGACAGTGGAACATTCAGTACTTC. Its translation is CASSPGQWNIQYF.

This clone occurred a few times. The CDR3 region is CASSDPRDSLNQPQHF. The CDR3 bases are TGTGCCAGCAGTGACCCTCGGGACAGCCTCAATCAGCCCCAGCATTTT. The chain links TRBV6-4 to TRBJ1-5; TRBD1 aligns across 7 bases. Germline V gene data show CDR1 as MRHNA and CDR2 as SNTAGT. V trimming: 2 bases; J trimming: 3 bases; junction bases outside the gene matches: 7. This CDR3 has 16 amino acids.

The rearrangement links TRBV5-4 to TRBJ1-2; 8 positions agree with TRBD1. With 0 bases clipped from V and 7 bases from J, the junction kept 8 bases outside the gene matches. This CDR3 is built from 15 residues. The germline V gene encodes CDR1 SGHNT and CDR2 YYREEE (reference sequence). This CDR3 is CASSLGSGGAFGYTF. The CDR3 coding sequence is TGTGCCAGCAGCTTGGGGTCAGGGGGCGCTTTTGGCTACACCTTC.

The rearrangement uses TRBV5-1 and TRBJ2-1; TRBD1 is a possible D gene (6 bases). CDR1 SGHRS and CDR2 YFSETQ come from the germline V gene. V lost 2 bases, J lost 8 bases, and 14 bases lay in between. There are 14 residues in the CDR3. CDR3: CASSLPTGNHEQFF. CDR3 nucleotide sequence: TGCGCCAGCAGCTTACCAACAGGGAACCATGAGCAGTTCTTC.

This clone showed up just once. This chain links TRBV5-1 with TRBJ2-5; D might be TRBD2 (7 bases). V shed 0 bases and J shed 1 base, with 10 bases lying between them. The germline CDR1 and CDR2 sequences are SGHRS and YFSETQ. There are 15 residues in the CDR3. The CDR3 DNA is TGCGCCAGCAGCTTGGGAGGGGGGGCCCAAGAGACCCAGTACTTC. Translation: CASSLGGGAQETQYF.

Concerning this clone itself: The germline gene is not matched at one end of the junction; a read error may be the cause. The rearrangement links TRBV5-4 to TRBJ1-2; TRBD1 matches 8 bases. CDR1 SGHNT and CDR2 YYREEE come from the germline V gene (reference sequence). CDR3 length equals 14 residues. The CDR3 sequence: CASSYGTGNYGYIF. CDR3 sequence (DNA): TGTGCCAGCAGCTACGGGACAGGCAACTATGGCTACATCTTC. Full variable domain (remainder filled in from reference TRBV5-4 and TRBJ1-2): ETGVTQSPTHLIKTRGQQVTLRCSSQSGHNTVSWYQQALGQGPQFIFQYYREEENGRGNFPPRFSGLQFPNYSSELNVNALELDDSALYLCASSYGTGNYGYIFGSGTRLTVV.

The chain uses TRBV20-1 and TRBJ1-1; possibly TRBD1 for D (5 bases). This CDR3 comprises 15 residues. The ends were cut back, 3 bases at V and 0 bases at J, with 14 bases in the middle. Germline V gene sequence: CDR1 DFQATT, CDR2 SNEGSKA (reference sequence). The CDR3 nucleotides read TGCAGTGCTAGTCGTGACAGCTTAATGAACACTGAAGCTTTCTTT. This encodes CSASRDSLMNTEAFF.

This clone occurred a few times. This sequence joins TRBV5-1 and TRBJ1-1; 8 bases are a match to TRBD1. Trimming took 2 bases from V and 5 from J; bases not matched to a gene: 5. Germline CDR1 reads SGHRS; CDR2 reads YFSETQ. CDR3 length: 14 residues. The CDR3 sequence is CASSFTGGGTEAFF. CDR3 DNA: TGCGCCAGCAGCTTTACAGGGGGTGGAACTGAAGCTTTCTTT. The full variable domain, completed using reference TRBV5-1 and TRBJ1-1, is KAGVTQTPRYLIKTRGQQVTLSCSPISGHRSVSWYQQTPGQGLQFLFEYFSETQRNKGNFPGRFSGRQFSNSRSEMNVSTLELGDSALYLCASSFTGGGTEAFFGQGTRLTVV.